The rows below give T cell receptor beta chains drawn from one sample of a study of blood T cell repertoires in COVID-19. Some clones are missing from TCRdb's copy, which holds only in-frame ones; the method was immunoSEQ multiplex PCR. The data contain 200,000 to 250,000 clones, about 80% of them singletons. Sequenced: peripheral blood. Every receptor here comes from a young man who had recovered from COVID-19. Each CDR3 is given with its conserved first and last residue. A D gene is named only where the DNA matches it firmly. Clone size is shown for a subset of rows, as once, few, many or a class of expanded clone.

>TRBD1|TRBV9|NA|TRBJ2-2
CASSVEGAAPTGELFF
TGTGCCAGCAGCGTAGAGGGGGCCGCGCCCACCGGGGAGCTGTTTTTT
>NA|TRBV6-5|NA|TRBJ1-5
CASSYSGGADQPQHF
TGTGCCAGCAGTTACTCGGGGGGGGCGGATCAGCCCCAGCATTTT
>NA|TRBV19|NA|TRBJ1-1
CASQSGTALNTEAFF
TGTGCCAGTCAAAGCGGGACGGCGTTGAACACTGAAGCTTTCTTT
>NA|TRBV18|NA|TRBJ1-5
CASSPAGDGQPQHF
TGTGCCAGCTCCCCGGCAGGGGACGGACAGCCCCAGCATTTT
>NA|TRBV5-4|NA|TRBJ1-2
CASSYPLRDGVGYGYTF
TGTGCCAGCAGCTATCCCCTTCGGGATGGGGTGGGCTATGGCTACACCTTC
>NA|TRBV7-9|NA|TRBJ1-3
CASSGDGHLQGHTGNTIYF
TGTGCCAGCAGCGGGGACGGGCACCTCCAGGGGCATACTGGAAACACCATATATTTT
>NA|TRBV6-5|NA|TRBJ1-4
CASRGGVGFSEKLFF
TGTGCCAGCAGGGGAGGGGTAGGGTTTAGTGAAAAACTGTTTTTT
>NA|TRBV9|NA|TRBJ1-6
CASSVAGPSSPLHF
TGTGCCAGCAGCGTAGCGGGTCCAAGTTCACCCCTCCACTTT
>NA|TRBV21-1|NA|TRBJ2-3
CASSSPIGTGHTDTQYF
TGTGCCAGCAGCTCCCCTATCGGGACAGGGCACACAGATACGCAGTATTTT
>NA|TRBV18|NA|TRBJ2-2
CASSRDPTPGELFF
TGTGCCAGCTCGCGGGACCCCACCCCCGGGGAGCTGTTTTTT
>TRBD1|TRBV5-8|NA|TRBJ1-2
CASSRRGQRWDF
TGTGCCAGCAGCCGGAGGGGACAGAGATGGGACTTC
>TRBD1|TRBV2|NA|TRBJ1-1
CASSADRVNTEAFF
TGTGCCAGCAGTGCTGACAGGGTGAACACTGAAGCTTTCTTT
>NA|TRBV4-2|NA|TRBJ2-3
CASSQRAGALTYTDTQYF
TGTGCCAGCAGTCAACGGGCGGGGGCCTTAACTTACACAGATACGCAGTATTTT
>TRBD2|TRBV7-9|NA|TRBJ2-3
CASSPWAGGTDTQYF
TGTGCCAGCAGCCCATGGGCGGGGGGTACAGATACGCAGTATTTT
>TRBD2|TRBV24-1|NA|TRBJ2-3
CATSVPLAGGATDTQYF
TGTGCCACCAGTGTACCGTTGGCGGGGGGGGCCACAGATACGCAGTATTTT
>NA|TRBV10-3|NA|TRBJ1-1
CAISADRSSLGAFF
TGTGCCATCAGCGCGGACAGATCCAGTTTGGGGGCTTTCTTT
>TRBD1|TRBV7-9|NA|TRBJ2-7
CASSADRGKQYF
TGTGCCAGCAGCGCGGACAGGGGGAAGCAGTACTTC
>NA|TRBV12-3/TRBV12-4|NA|TRBJ2-2
CASSTRRSGELFF
TGTGCCAGCAGTACGAGGCGTTCCGGGGAGCTGTTTTTT
>NA|TRBV11-3|NA|TRBJ2-1
CASSTSGAYNEQFF
TGTGCCAGCAGCACCAGCGGAGCTTACAATGAGCAGTTCTTC
>NA|TRBV2|NA|TRBJ1-1
CASKFRERSEAFF
TGTGCCAGCAAGTTCAGGGAAAGATCAGAAGCTTTCTTT
>TRBD1|TRBV11-1|NA|TRBJ2-6
CASSRTGVRGANVLTF
TGTGCCAGCAGCCGGACAGGGGTGCGGGGGGCCAACGTCCTGACTTTC
>NA|TRBV5-1|few|TRBJ1-2
CASSPLVGEGGYTF
TGCGCCAGCAGCCCCCTTGTAGGGGAGGGAGGCTACACCTTC
>NA|TRBV11-2|NA|TRBJ1-1
CASSPVAYTEAFF
TGTGCCAGCAGCCCGGTCGCTTACACTGAAGCTTTCTTT
>NA|TRBV9|NA|TRBJ1-2
CASNQGSYGYTF
TGTGCCAGCAATCAGGGGAGCTATGGCTACACCTTC
>NA|TRBV14|NA|TRBJ1-6
CASSQVPGRSYNSPLHF
TGTGCCAGCAGCCAAGTCCCCGGTCGCTCCTATAATTCACCCCTCCACTTT
>NA|TRBV11-1|few|TRBJ1-5
CASSLAEGQPQHF
TGTGCCAGCAGCTTAGCGGAGGGACAGCCCCAGCATTTT
>TRBD2|TRBV4-1|few|TRBJ2-1
CASSPALAGGLDEQFF
TGCGCCAGCAGCCCAGCTTTAGCGGGGGGGCTTGATGAGCAGTTCTTC
>NA|TRBV10-3|NA|TRBJ1-5
CAISETRPENSNQPQHF
TGTGCCATCAGCGAAACCAGGCCAGAGAATAGCAATCAGCCCCAGCATTTT
>NA|TRBV7-3|NA|TRBJ2-2
CASSGVNTGELFF
TGTGCCAGCAGCGGAGTGAACACCGGGGAGCTGTTTTTT
>NA|TRBV6-5|NA|TRBJ2-2
CASSQNTGELFF
TGTGCCAGCAGTCAGAATACCGGGGAGCTGTTTTTT
>TRBD2|TRBV7-8|NA|TRBJ2-1
CASHKLAGGLSSYNEQFF
TGTGCCAGCCACAAACTAGCGGGGGGACTCAGCTCCTACAATGAGCAGTTCTTC
>NA|TRBV7-9|NA|TRBJ1-4
CASSLAGDVDLFF
TGTGCCAGCAGCTTAGCAGGGGATGTGGATCTGTTTTTT
>TRBD1|TRBV28|NA|TRBJ2-2
CASSYRDREGAGELFF
TGTGCCAGCAGTTATAGGGACAGGGAAGGGGCCGGGGAGCTGTTTTTT
>NA|TRBV6-1|few|TRBJ2-3
CASSEAPGGRSTDTQYF
TGTGCCAGCAGTGAAGCGCCGGGGGGCAGAAGCACAGATACGCAGTATTTT
>NA|TRBV6-5|NA|TRBJ2-2
CASSSPRTGELFF
TGTGCCAGCAGTTCGCCCAGGACCGGGGAGCTGTTTTTT
>NA|TRBV10-3|NA|TRBJ1-3
CATIGLSGNTIYF
TGTGCCACCATAGGACTATCTGGAAACACCATATATTTT
>NA|TRBV6-5|NA|TRBJ1-1
CASSGLSGGSEAFF
TGTGCCAGTAGCGGGTTAAGTGGGGGTTCTGAAGCTTTCTTT
>NA|TRBV6-2/TRBV6-3|NA|TRBJ1-1
CASSYSVEAFF
TGTGCCAGCAGTTACTCCGTGGAAGCTTTCTTT
>TRBD2|TRBV4-1|NA|TRBJ2-1
CASRNPGWGRTSLFSYNEQFF
TGCGCCAGCAGAAACCCCGGCTGGGGCAGGACTAGTCTGTTCTCCTACAATGAGCAGTTCTTC
>NA|TRBV11-2|NA|TRBJ2-7
CASSAPEVTDEQYF
TGTGCCAGCAGTGCCCCGGAGGTTACGGACGAGCAGTACTTC
>NA|TRBV3-1/TRBV3-2|NA|TRBJ2-4
CASSQIPGFAKNIQYF
TGTGCCAGCAGCCAAATTCCAGGGTTCGCCAAAAACATTCAGTACTTC
>NA|TRBV5-1|NA|TRBJ1-6
CASSLYSRAAGSDSPLHF
TGCGCCAGCAGCTTGTACTCCCGGGCCGCGGGGTCGGATTCACCCCTCCACTTT
>NA|TRBV5-1|NA|TRBJ2-5
CASSSWKTGGRGETQYF
TGCGCCAGCAGCTCATGGAAAACGGGGGGCCGGGGAGAGACCCAGTACTTC
>TRBD1|TRBV19|NA|TRBJ1-5
CASSLTGGNQPQHF
TGTGCCAGTAGCCTGACAGGGGGCAATCAGCCCCAGCATTTT
>NA|TRBV6-5|NA|TRBJ1-2
CASSYSSRDYGYTF
TGTGCCAGCAGTTACTCGTCCAGGGACTATGGCTACACCTTC
>NA|TRBV28|NA|TRBJ1-2
CASSEYRNYGYTF
TGTGCCAGCAGTGAGTACAGGAACTATGGCTACACCTTC
>NA|TRBV28|many|TRBJ2-2
CASSTPTGELFF
TGTGCCAGCAGTACTCCCACCGGGGAGCTGTTTTTT
>NA|TRBV6-6|NA|TRBJ1-2
CASRNSGKRDYGYTF
TGTGCCAGCAGGAATTCAGGGAAAAGGGACTATGGCTACACCTTC
>TRBD1|TRBV11-2|NA|TRBJ1-1
CASSSLQGAKGEAFF
TGTGCCAGCAGCTCACTACAGGGGGCGAAAGGGGAGGCTTTCTTT